This T cell receptor beta chain appears in the sequencing data of a study of T cells after yellow fever vaccination. Study observations and caveats: Booster sampling recovered most clones from primary vaccination (approximately 97% CD4, 88% CD8). Contaminants from the bulk population, in the form of abundant clonotypes, could be found in FACS-sorted repertoires. Peaking on day 5 versus 15, the secondary response was faster but weaker.

CDR3 length: 12 residues. CDR1 is DFQATT, CDR2 SNEGSKA, per germline (reference sequence). V lost 0 bases and J lost 9, with 11 bases in between. This clonotype came up a few times. Its cognate antigen is unknown. Production of TCR cDNA was by 5'RACE template switching, which also added a universal primer site and UMIs. From the 5' RACE reads, TCRdb called clonotypes with MiXCR, one entry per CDR3 protein. The sample yields almost 600,000 distinct CDR3 sequences, roughly 13% seen once. Sequences were derived from PBMCs, sampled on the day of the yellow fever booster vaccination. The chain employs TRBV20-1 and TRBJ2-5; TRBD1 or TRBD2 may be the D gene (6 bases each). This sequence originates from a man in his thirties or forties who received the YFV17D yellow fever vaccine. CDR3 amino acids: CSARDQGGPQYF. The CDR3 coding sequence is TGCAGTGCTAGAGATCAAGGGGGGCCCCAGTACTTC.